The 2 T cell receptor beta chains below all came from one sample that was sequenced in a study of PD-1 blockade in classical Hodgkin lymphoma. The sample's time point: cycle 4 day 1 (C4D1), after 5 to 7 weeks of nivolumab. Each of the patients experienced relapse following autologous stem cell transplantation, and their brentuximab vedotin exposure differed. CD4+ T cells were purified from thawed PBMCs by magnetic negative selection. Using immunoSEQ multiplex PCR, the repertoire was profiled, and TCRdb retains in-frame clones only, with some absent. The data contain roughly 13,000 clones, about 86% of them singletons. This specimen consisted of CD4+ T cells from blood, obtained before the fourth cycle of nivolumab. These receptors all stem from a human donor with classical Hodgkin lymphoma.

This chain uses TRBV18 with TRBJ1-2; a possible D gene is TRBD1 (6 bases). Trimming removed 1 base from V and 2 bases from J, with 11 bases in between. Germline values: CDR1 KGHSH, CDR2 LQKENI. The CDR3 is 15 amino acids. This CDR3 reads CASSPQGRGNYGYTF. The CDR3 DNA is TGTGCCAGCTCACCACAAGGCAGGGGAAACTATGGCTACACCTTC.

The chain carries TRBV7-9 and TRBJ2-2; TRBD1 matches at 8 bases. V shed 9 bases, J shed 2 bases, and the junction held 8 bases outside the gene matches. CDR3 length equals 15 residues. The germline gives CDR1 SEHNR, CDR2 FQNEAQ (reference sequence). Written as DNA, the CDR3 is TGTGCCAGGGACAGGGAAACATCAAACACCGGGGAGCTGTTTTTT. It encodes CARDRETSNTGELFF. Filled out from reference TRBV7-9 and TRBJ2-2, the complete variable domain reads DTGVSQNPRHKITKRGQNVTFRCDPISEHNRLYWYRQTLGQGPEFLTYFQNEAQLEKSRLLSDRFSAERPKGSFSTLEIQRTEQGDSAMYLCARDRETSNTGELFFGEGSRLTVL.